This T cell receptor (beta chain) was retrieved from a study of blood T cell repertoires in COVID-19. In the study overall: COVID-19 samples, acute and convalescent, were from the United States, Italy and Spain.

Those enrolled, adults aged roughly 18 to 95 years, came from about 24 US areas. Two negative PCRs, clearance, or symptom resolution characterized the recovered Cohort 3 donors. The length of the CDR3 is 16 residues. Trimming at V came to 5 bases and at J to 3 bases, leaving 7 bases not matched to a gene. Germline CDR1 is LNHDA and CDR2 is SQIVND (reference sequence). Per the study methods: It was from reference gene primer amplification that nucleated cell counts were estimated. This table comes from immunoSEQ multiplex PCR, and its TCRdb copy is limited to in-frame clones, with some not included. D and trimming come from the DNA, and the V and J calls and clone size come from that table. The data hold more than 300,000 clones, with roughly 91% observed a single time.

The chain is built from TRBV19 and TRBJ2-1; TRBD1 agrees at 10 bases. This receptor was obtained from a woman aged 25-40 years who had recovered from COVID-19. The sequenced sample was PBMCs or T cells enriched from blood (not recorded which). The CDR3 sequence: CASSAKGQGFYNEQFF. The CDR3 nucleotides read TGTGCCAGTAGTGCGAAGGGACAGGGGTTCTACAATGAGCAGTTCTTC.